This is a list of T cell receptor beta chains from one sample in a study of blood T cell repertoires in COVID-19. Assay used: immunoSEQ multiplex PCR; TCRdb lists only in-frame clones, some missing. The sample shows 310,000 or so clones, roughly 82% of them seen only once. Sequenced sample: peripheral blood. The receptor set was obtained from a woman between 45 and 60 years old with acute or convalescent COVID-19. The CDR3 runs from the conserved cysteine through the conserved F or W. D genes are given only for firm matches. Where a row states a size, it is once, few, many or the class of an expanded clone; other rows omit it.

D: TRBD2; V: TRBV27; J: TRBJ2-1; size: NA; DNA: TGTGCCAGCAGTTTATCCTCGGGAGGTTACAATGAGCAGTTCTTC; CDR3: CASSLSSGGYNEQFF
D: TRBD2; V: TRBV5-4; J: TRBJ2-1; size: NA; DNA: TGTGCCAGCAGCTGGGGACTAGCGGGAGTAGGCAATGAGCAGTTCTTC; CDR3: CASSWGLAGVGNEQFF
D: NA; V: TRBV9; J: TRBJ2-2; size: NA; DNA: TGTGCCAGCAGCGTAGGAGGCAGGAACACCGGGGAGCTGTTTTTT; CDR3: CASSVGGRNTGELFF
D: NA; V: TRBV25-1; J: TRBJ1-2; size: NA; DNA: TGTGCCAGCAGTGATAGTGGCTATGGCTACACCTTC; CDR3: CASSDSGYGYTF
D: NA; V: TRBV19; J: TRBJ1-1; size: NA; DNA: TGTGCCAGCCGGGAATATTCACACCTGGGCACTGAAGCTTTCTTT; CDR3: CASREYSHLGTEAFF
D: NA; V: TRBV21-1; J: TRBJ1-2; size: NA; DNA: TGTGCCAGCAGCAATGGGAGCTTC; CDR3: CASSNGSF
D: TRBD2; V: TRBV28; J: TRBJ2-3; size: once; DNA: TGTGCCAGCAGTTTAGGCCTGACTAGCGGATTCACAGATACGCAGTATTTT; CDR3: CASSLGLTSGFTDTQYF
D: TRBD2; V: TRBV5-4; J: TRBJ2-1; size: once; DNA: TGTGCCAGCAGGCCGGCTAGCGGGAGTGGAAATGAGCAGTTCTTC; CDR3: CASRPASGSGNEQFF
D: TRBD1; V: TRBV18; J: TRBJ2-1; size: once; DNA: TGTGCCAGCTCTTTCCGGGACAGGCCTGTCAATGAGCAGTTCTTC; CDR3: CASSFRDRPVNEQFF
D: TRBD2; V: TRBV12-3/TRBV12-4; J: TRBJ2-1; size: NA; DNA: TGTGCCAGCAGTTTCGGGACTAGCAATGAGCAGTTCTTC; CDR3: CASSFGTSNEQFF
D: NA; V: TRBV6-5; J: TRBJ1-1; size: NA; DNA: TGTGCCAGCAGTTCCGACAGGACGAACACTGAAGCTTTCTTT; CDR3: CASSSDRTNTEAFF
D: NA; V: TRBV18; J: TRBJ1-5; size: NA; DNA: TGTGCCAGCTCACCAAACAGTAATCAGCCCCAGCATTTT; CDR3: CASSPNSNQPQHF
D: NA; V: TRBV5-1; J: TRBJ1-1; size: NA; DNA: TGCGCCAGCAGGGAGATGAACACTGAAGCTTTCTTT; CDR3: CASREMNTEAFF
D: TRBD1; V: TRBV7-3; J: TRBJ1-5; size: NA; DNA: TGTGCCAGCAGCCTGGGACAGGGGAGACCCCAGCATTTT; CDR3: CASSLGQGRPQHF
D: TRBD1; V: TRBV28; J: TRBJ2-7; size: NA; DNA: TGTGCCAGCAGTGCCCCCGGGACAGGGGGCTACGAGCAGTACTTC; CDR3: CASSAPGTGGYEQYF
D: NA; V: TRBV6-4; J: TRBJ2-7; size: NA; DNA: TGTGCCAGCAAAACGGGGAATAGCTCCTACGAGCAGTACTTC; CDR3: CASKTGNSSYEQYF
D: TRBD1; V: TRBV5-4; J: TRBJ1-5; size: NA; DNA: TGTGCCAGCAGCGTTGACAGGGGGCTTGGTCAGCCCCAGCATTTT; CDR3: CASSVDRGLGQPQHF
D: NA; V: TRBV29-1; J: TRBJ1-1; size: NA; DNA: TGCAGCGCCAAGCGGGACTCGATGAACACTGAAGCTTTCTTT; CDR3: CSAKRDSMNTEAFF
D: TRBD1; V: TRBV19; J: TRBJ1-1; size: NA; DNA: TGTGCCAGTAGTAGAAGCATGAACAGGGGAATCGACACTGAAGCTTTCTTT; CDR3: CASSRSMNRGIDTEAFF
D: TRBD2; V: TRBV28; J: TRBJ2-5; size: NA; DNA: TGTGCCAGCAGGAGGGGCTGGAAACGACACCGGACTAGCGGGAGGGCCTCAGAGACCCAGTACTTC; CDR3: CASRRGWKRHRTSGRASETQYF
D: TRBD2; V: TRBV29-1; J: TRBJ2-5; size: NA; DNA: TGCAGCGTATTAGCGGGTCAAGAGACCCAGTACTTC; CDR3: CSVLAGQETQYF
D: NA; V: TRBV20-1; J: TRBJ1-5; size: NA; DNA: TGCAGTGCTAGTCGAGGAGGGTCTGAGCAGCCCCAGCATTTT; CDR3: CSASRGGSEQPQHF
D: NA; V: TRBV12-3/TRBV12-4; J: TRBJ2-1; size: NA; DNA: TGTGCCAGCAGGTTGGGCGGGGGCGAGCAGTTCTTC; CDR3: CASRLGGGEQFF
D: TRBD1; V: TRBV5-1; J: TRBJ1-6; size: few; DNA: TGCGCCAGCAGCCCGCGACAGGGAGGTAATTCACCCCTCCACTTT; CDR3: CASSPRQGGNSPLHF
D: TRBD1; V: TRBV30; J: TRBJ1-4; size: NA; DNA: TGTGCCCGCGGGACAGACGCAACTAATGAAAAACTGTTTTTT; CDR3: CARGTDATNEKLFF
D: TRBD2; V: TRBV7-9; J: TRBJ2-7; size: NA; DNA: TGTGCCAGCAGCTTATCTAGCGGAACCTACGAGCAGTACTTC; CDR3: CASSLSSGTYEQYF
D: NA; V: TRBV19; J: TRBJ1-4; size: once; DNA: TGTGCCAGTAGTACCCCTGGTCGCGGAGCAACTAATGAAAAACTGTTTTTT; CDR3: CASSTPGRGATNEKLFF
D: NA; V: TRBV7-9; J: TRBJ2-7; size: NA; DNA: TGTGCCAGCAGCTTACAGGTAGCCTACGAGCAGTACTTC; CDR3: CASSLQVAYEQYF
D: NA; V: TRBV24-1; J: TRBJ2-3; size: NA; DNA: TGTGCCACCAGTGATTTCTCCAGGACGAGGGGCACAGATACGCAGTATTTT; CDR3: CATSDFSRTRGTDTQYF
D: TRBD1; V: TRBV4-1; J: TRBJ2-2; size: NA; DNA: TGCGCCAGCAGCCAAGACGGGCCGGGACAGGGGGAATTCGGGGAGCTGTTTTTT; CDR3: CASSQDGPGQGEFGELFF
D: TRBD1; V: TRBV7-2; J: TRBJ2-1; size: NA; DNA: TGTGCCAGCAGCATAGGGACAGCAACCTACAATGAGCAGTTCTTC; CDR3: CASSIGTATYNEQFF
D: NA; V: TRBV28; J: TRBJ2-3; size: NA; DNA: TGTGCCAGCAGTCTAGACAGGGATACGCAGTATTTT; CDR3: CASSLDRDTQYF
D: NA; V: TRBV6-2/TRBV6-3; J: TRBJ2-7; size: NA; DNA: TGTGCCACCAGCCTGCCCGGGACACCCTCCTACGAGCAGTACTTC; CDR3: CATSLPGTPSYEQYF
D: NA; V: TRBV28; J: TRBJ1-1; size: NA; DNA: TGTGCCAGCAAAAATCTGGGGGGGGCGGGCAACACTGAAGCTTTCTTT; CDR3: CASKNLGGAGNTEAFF
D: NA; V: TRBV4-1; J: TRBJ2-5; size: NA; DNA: TGCGCCAGCAGCCAAGTGGGGACTGTTAACCAAGAGACCCAGTACTTC; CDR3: CASSQVGTVNQETQYF
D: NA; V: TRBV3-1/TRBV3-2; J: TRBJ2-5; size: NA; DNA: TGTGCCAGCAGCCAAGTTGGCGGAGGCGAGACCCAGTACTTC; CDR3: CASSQVGGGETQYF
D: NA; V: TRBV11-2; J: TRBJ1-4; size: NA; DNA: TGTGCCAGCAGCCAATGGCGGGGGGGCGAAGCTAATGAAAAACTGTTTTTT; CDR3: CASSQWRGGEANEKLFF
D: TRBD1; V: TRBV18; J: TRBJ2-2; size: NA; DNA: TGTGCCAGCTCACCTGACAGGGTGAACACCGGGGAGCTGTTTTTT; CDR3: CASSPDRVNTGELFF
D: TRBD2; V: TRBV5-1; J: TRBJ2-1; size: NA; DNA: TGCGCCAGCAGCTTGGCCACTAGCGGGAGTTCGTCTGAGCAGTTCTTC; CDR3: CASSLATSGSSSEQFF
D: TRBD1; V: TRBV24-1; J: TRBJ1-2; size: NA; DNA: TGTGCCACCAGTGGGTGGCAGGGGGGAGGCTACACCTTC; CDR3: CATSGWQGGGYTF
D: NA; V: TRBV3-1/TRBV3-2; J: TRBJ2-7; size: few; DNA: TGTGCCAGCAGCCAAAACCCACAGGGTTCCTTAGGCGAGCAGTACTTC; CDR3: CASSQNPQGSLGEQYF
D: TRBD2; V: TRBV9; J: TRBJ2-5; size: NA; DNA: TGTGCCAGCAGCGCGACTAGCGGGATGGGTGAGACCCAGTACTTC; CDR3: CASSATSGMGETQYF
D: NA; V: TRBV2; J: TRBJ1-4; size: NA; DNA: TGTGCCAGCAGGGGAGAAACACCGGGCCTCGTGGGGGAAAAACTGTTTTTT; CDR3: CASRGETPGLVGEKLFF
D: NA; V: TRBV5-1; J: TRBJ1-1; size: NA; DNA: TGCGCCAGCAGCTTGGGACAGGTTGAAACTGAAGCTTTCTTT; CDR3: CASSLGQVETEAFF
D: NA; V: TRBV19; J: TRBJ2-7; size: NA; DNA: TGTGCCAGTAGTGACGGGGGTAGCTCCTACGAGCAGTACTTC; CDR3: CASSDGGSSYEQYF
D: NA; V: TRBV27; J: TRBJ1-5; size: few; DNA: TGTGCCAGCAGTTTATCGTATTTACAGGGAAGTAACATAGGCAATCAGCCCCAGCATTTT; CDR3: CASSLSYLQGSNIGNQPQHF
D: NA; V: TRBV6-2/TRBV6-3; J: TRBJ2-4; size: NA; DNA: TGTGCCAGCAGTTCCGAACCCTGGCGCGGTATCGAAAACATTCAGTACTTC; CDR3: CASSSEPWRGIENIQYF
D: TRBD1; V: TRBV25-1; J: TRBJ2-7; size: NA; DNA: TGTGCCAGCAGTGTAACAGGGGCCAGGTACGAGCAGTACTTC; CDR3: CASSVTGARYEQYF
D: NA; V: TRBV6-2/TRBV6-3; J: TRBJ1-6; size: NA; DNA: TGTGCCAGCAGTTACCGTCAGGGATATAATTCACCCCTCCACTTT; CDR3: CASSYRQGYNSPLHF
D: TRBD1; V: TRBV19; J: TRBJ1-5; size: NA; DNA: TGTGCCAGTAGTCGAGCCCAGGGGGCTGGCAATCAGCCCCAGCATTTT; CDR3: CASSRAQGAGNQPQHF
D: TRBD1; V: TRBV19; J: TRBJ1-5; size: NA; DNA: TGTGCCAGTAGTATAGTGACAGGGCAACAGCCCCAGCATTTT; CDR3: CASSIVTGQQPQHF
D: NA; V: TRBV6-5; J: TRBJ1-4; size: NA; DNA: TGTGCCAGCATTAACAGGGAGGGGGATGAAAAACTGTTTTTT; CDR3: CASINREGDEKLFF
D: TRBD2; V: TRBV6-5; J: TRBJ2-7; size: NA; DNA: TGTGCCAGCAGTTACGGACTAGCGGGAATGGGTGAGCAGTACTTC; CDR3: CASSYGLAGMGEQYF
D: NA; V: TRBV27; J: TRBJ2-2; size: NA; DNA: TGTGCCAGCACTAGGAGCCCAATGAACACCGGGGAGCTGTTTTTT; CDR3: CASTRSPMNTGELFF
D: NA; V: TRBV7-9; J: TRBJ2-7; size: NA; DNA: TGTGCCAGCAGCGAGGCGGGGGCTAGTCCGGCGGGAGAGCAGTACTTC; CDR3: CASSEAGASPAGEQYF
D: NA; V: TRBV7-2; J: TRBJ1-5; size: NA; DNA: TGTGCCAGCAGCTTAGTTTTTCCACAGAGCAATCAGCCCCAGCATTTT; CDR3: CASSLVFPQSNQPQHF
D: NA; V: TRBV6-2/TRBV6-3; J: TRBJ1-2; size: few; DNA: TGTGCCAGCAGTTCCCAGGGAATATTGAATGGCTACACCTTC; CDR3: CASSSQGILNGYTF
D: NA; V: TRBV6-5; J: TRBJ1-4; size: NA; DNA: TGTGCCAGCTCAGGTGCAACTAATGAAAAACTGTTTTTT; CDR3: CASSGATNEKLFF
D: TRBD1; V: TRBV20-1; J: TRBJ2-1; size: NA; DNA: TGCAGTGCTAGTAGGGGGACAGGAGGCAATGAGCAGTTCTTC; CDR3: CSASRGTGGNEQFF
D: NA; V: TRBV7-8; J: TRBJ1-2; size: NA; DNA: TGTGCCAGCAGCTTTTCCCAGGGAGGCTATGGCTACACCTTC; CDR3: CASSFSQGGYGYTF